The source of this TCR beta chain is a study of T cell responses to AZD1222 COVID-19 vaccine. Data came from immunoSEQ multiplex PCR; TCRdb stores just in-frame clones and leaves some out. Among around 120,000 clones listed, around 89% were seen once. V lost 3 bases and J 3 bases, leaving 2 bases between the germline ends. There are 11 residues in the CDR3. Per the germline V gene, CDR1 is KGHSH and CDR2 is LQKENI. The specimen comprised peripheral blood, sampled on day 0 of MenACWY control vaccination. The chain couples TRBV18 to TRBJ2-5, with D unresolved. The origin of this receptor is an adult in good health. This CDR3 reads CASSPEETQYF. The CDR3 DNA is TGTGCCAGCTCACCTGAAGAGACCCAGTACTTC.